This entry concerns a single T cell receptor (beta chain). Per the germline V gene, CDR1 is ENHRY and CDR2 is SYGVKD. V lost 6 bases, J lost 7 bases, and 2 bases stayed unmatched. CDR3 length: 12 residues. As originally analysed: By means of reference gene primer amplification, nucleated cell counts were estimated. This table comes from immunoSEQ multiplex PCR, and its TCRdb copy is limited to in-frame clones, with some not included. V, J and clone size are those of that table, while D and trimming were read from the DNA. The sample contains around 250,000 clones, roughly four fifths of which appear only once. Everyone who took part was about 18 to 90 years old, and they came from about two dozen US areas. This sample was taken from a study of blood T cell repertoires in COVID-19.

This clonotype was obtained from a man in his forties or fifties who had recovered from COVID-19. The V call is TRBV10-3, the J call TRBJ2-1; TRBD1 agrees at 8 bases. The source material was PBMCs or T cells enriched from blood (not recorded which). The CDR3 coding sequence is TGTGCCATCAGCAGACAGGGGAATGAGCAGTTCTTC. This encodes CAISRQGNEQFF.